A single sample is the source of the 17 T cell receptor beta chains below, sequenced in a study of T cell repertoires in cytomegalovirus infection. TCRdb independently ran MiXCR on the reads; one entry per CDR3 protein. The sample holds 450,000 to 600,000 distinct CDR3 sequences, around a third seen once. These TCRs' antigens remain unknown. The specimen was cultured PBMCs, collected from culture after CMV antigen stimulation. These receptors were collected from a human donor in good health (CMV status not recorded). Some clones in this sample may be carry-over from other donors' samples.

About this clonotype: A single base separates this from a much larger clone, so it may be a read error. CDR3 loop: CASSLEAGAGNEQFF. The CDR3 DNA reads as TGTGCCAGCAGCTTAGAAGCAGGGGCAGGAAATGAGCAGTTCTTC. The chain carries TRBV7-2 and TRBJ2-1, with D possibly matching TRBD1 (6 bases). CDR3 size: 15 residues. Trimming took 1 base from V and 7 from J, leaving 14 bases between them. Per germline, CDR1 SGHTA and CDR2 FQGNSA.

This clonotype turned up a few times. The J gene is TRBJ2-5, the V gene TRBV7-2; 11 bases match TRBD2. The CDR3 covers 16 residues. Germline loops: CDR1 SGHTA, CDR2 FQGNSA. V was pared by 5 bases and J by 3 bases, with 8 bases of the junction left unmatched. CDR3 protein: CASSPRELAGEETQYF. DNA of the CDR3: TGTGCCAGCAGCCCAAGAGAACTAGCGGGAGAAGAGACCCAGTACTTC.

This clonotype has a handful of counts. V gene TRBV18 combines with J gene TRBJ1-4, with D possibly TRBD1 on 6 matching bases. Trimming took off 0 bases at V and 7 bases at J, with 12 bases between the two ends. The V gene's germline CDR1 is KGHSH and CDR2 LQKENI. The CDR3 is 15 residues long. CDR3 nucleotides: TGTGCCAGCTCACCACCACAGGGTTCGGCTGAAAAACTGTTTTTT. This codes for CASSPPQGSAEKLFF. Combining the CDR3 with reference TRBV18 and TRBJ1-4 gives the whole variable domain NAGVMQNPRHLVRRRGQEARLRCSPMKGHSHVYWYRQLPEEGLKFMVYLQKENIIDESGMPKERFSAEFPKEGPSILRIQQVVRGDSAAYFCASSPPQGSAEKLFFGSGTQLSVL.

The J gene is TRBJ1-6, the V gene TRBV7-2, with TRBD1 matching 7 bases. With V trimmed by 1 base and J by 8 bases, 5 bases remained unmatched. CDR1 and CDR2 (germline): SGHTA, FQGNSA. The CDR3 consists of 15 residues. The CDR3 sequence: CASSLVKGADSPLHF. The CDR3 DNA sequence: TGTGCCAGCAGCTTAGTCAAGGGGGCTGATTCACCCCTCCACTTT.

The rearrangement links TRBV4-3 to TRBJ2-1, with TRBD2 matching over 10 bases. CDR1 and CDR2 (germline): LGHNA, YSLEER. Trimming cost V 1 base and J 4 bases; bases outside gene matches: 7. The CDR3 extends over 17 amino acids. CDR3: CASSQGLAGDPYNEQFF. DNA for the CDR3: TGCGCCAGCAGCCAAGGACTAGCGGGCGATCCTTACAATGAGCAGTTCTTC.

V gene TRBV27 combines with J gene TRBJ2-1; TRBD2 might be the D (6 bases). V lost 6 bases and J 5 bases, leaving 11 bases between the germline ends. This CDR3 is 13 amino acids long. In germline, CDR1 is MNHEY, CDR2 SMNVEV (reference sequence). The DNA of the CDR3 is TGTGCCAGCAGGAATCTAGCGAACAATGAGCAGTTCTTC. Encoded protein: CASRNLANNEQFF.

The J gene is TRBJ2-7, the V gene TRBV7-8, with D maybe TRBD1 (6 bases). V was cut by 1 base and J by 3 bases, with 13 bases left in between. Germline-derived CDR1 and CDR2 are SGHVS and FQNEAQ. CDR3 size: 15 residues. Here the CDR3 reads CASSLEWTVHYEQYF. The CDR3 region has the DNA TGTGCCAGCAGCTTAGAATGGACAGTACACTACGAGCAGTACTTC.

The chain has TRBV28 and TRBJ2-7; D uncertain. There are 14 residues in the CDR3. CDR1 and CDR2 from the germline V gene are MDHEN and SYDVKM. The V gene lost 4 bases and the J gene lost 2 bases, with 12 bases spanning the gap. CDR3 nucleotides: TGTGCCAGCAGTTATCCGGGTCCAGCCTACGAGCAGTACTTC. Protein: CASSYPGPAYEQYF.

This clonotype turned up a few times. The chain employs TRBV7-9 and TRBJ2-7, with 9 nucleotides matching TRBD1. Per the germline V gene, CDR1 is SEHNR and CDR2 is FQNEAQ (reference sequence). J gave up 3 bases and V 5 bases, and 5 bases lay outside the gene matches. CDR3 length: 14 residues. CDR3 in DNA: TGTGCCAGCAGCGCCCCGGGACAGGGCTACGAGCAGTACTTC. Translation gives CASSAPGQGYEQYF.

This chain connects TRBV7-9 to TRBJ2-1; no definite D call. The V gene lost 8 bases and the J gene lost 0 bases, with 11 bases spanning the gap. The CDR3 has 14 residues. Germline CDR1 SEHNR, CDR2 FQNEAQ (reference sequence). As DNA, the CDR3 is TGTGCCAGCGTATATTCTAGCTCCTACAATGAGCAGTTCTTC. Translated: CASVYSSSYNEQFF.

The chain employs TRBV5-1 and TRBJ1-6; no firm D call. Germline V lookup: CDR1 SGHRS, CDR2 YFSETQ. The CDR3 loop spans 13 amino acids. V gave up 6 bases and J gave up 4 bases, with 8 bases separating them. The DNA for the CDR3 is TGCGCCAGCACAATGGAATATAATTCACCCCTCCACTTT. Its translation: CASTMEYNSPLHF.

V usage is TRBV5-1 and J usage is TRBJ2-6; D remains unclear. CDR3 length: 17 amino acids. Germline CDR1 is SGHRS and CDR2 is YFSETQ. The germline V and J ends were trimmed by 2 bases and 0 bases, with 12 bases remaining between them. The CDR3 sequence: CASSLGLYRSGANVLTF. The DNA of the CDR3 is TGCGCCAGCAGCTTAGGTCTCTATCGCTCTGGGGCCAACGTCCTGACTTTC.

V usage is TRBV7-8 and J usage is TRBJ2-5; D may be TRBD1 or TRBD2 (5 bases each). Germline CDR1 SGHVS, CDR2 FQNEAQ. V lost 6 bases and J 5 bases, leaving 25 bases between the germline ends. The CDR3 extends over 17 amino acids. CDR3 protein: CASSRRQGSGWGETQYF. In DNA, the CDR3 is TGTGCCAGCAGTCGGCGGCAGGGTAGTGGTTGGGGGGAGACCCAGTACTTC.

Ten or more counts support this clonotype. V usage is TRBV7-2 and J usage is TRBJ1-2, with no clear D. Germline assignment: CDR1 SGHTA and CDR2 FQGNSA. Between the trimmed V and J ends, which lost 2 bases and 2 bases, there was a span of 9 bases. The CDR3 loop spans 14 amino acids. The CDR3 region has the DNA TGTGCCAGCAGCTTAAGAACAGAAAACTATGGCTACACCTTC. Protein product: CASSLRTENYGYTF.

The chain employs TRBV28 and TRBJ2-3, with 8 bases lining up with TRBD1. This CDR3 comprises 15 residues. V trimming: 7 bases; J trimming: 2 bases; junction bases outside the gene matches: 8. Germline V gene lookup returns CDR1 MDHEN and CDR2 SYDVKM. The DNA for the CDR3 is TGTGCCAGCACTGCTGGGACAGGAGCCACAGATACGCAGTATTTT. Amino acids: CASTAGTGATDTQYF.

V and J are TRBV19 and TRBJ2-5; 8 nucleotides align to TRBD2. The junction had 6 bases not matched to a gene; V was cut back by 1 base and J by 5 bases. Germline V gene data show CDR1 as LNHDA and CDR2 as SQIVND (reference sequence). CDR3 length: 15 amino acids. The CDR3 nucleotides are TGTGCCAGTAGTATAGCGAGCGGGAGTGGGGAGACCCAGTACTTC. It encodes CASSIASGSGETQYF.

This clonotype was recorded a few times. CDR3 bases: TGTGCCAGCAGCTACCCACTCAACACTGAAGCTTTCTTT. It translates to CASSYPLNTEAFF. V is TRBV11-2 and J is TRBJ1-1; D is ambiguous. This CDR3 region has 13 residues. The V and J ends lost 4 bases and 2 bases respectively, with 8 bases between them. Germline CDR1 SGHAT, CDR2 FQNNGV. The variable domain in full, completed from reference TRBV11-2 and TRBJ1-1, reads EAGVAQSPRYKIIEKRQSVAFWCNPISGHATLYWYQQILGQGPKLLIQFQNNGVVDDSQLPKDRFSAERLKGVDSTLKIQPAKLEDSAVYLCASSYPLNTEAFFGQGTRLTVV.